This T cell receptor beta chain is drawn from a study of blood T cell repertoires in COVID-19. The overall study: Acute and convalescent COVID-19 samples came from the United States, Italy and Spain.

Recruits, aged roughly 18 to 95 years, lived in roughly 22 US areas. Participants' own reports of clinical history determined their cohort assignment. TCRdb's table, derived via immunoSEQ multiplex PCR, lists solely in-frame clones and lacks some. The data hold 180,000 or so clones, with around 80% observed a single time. Trimming left V 0 bases short and J 7 bases short, with 4 bases between. The CDR3 is 12 amino acids. Germline-derived CDR1 and CDR2 are SGHNT and YENEEA. The J gene is TRBJ1-3, the V gene TRBV11-3; D is ambiguous. This TCR derives from a man aged 50-60 years who had recovered from COVID-19. Sequenced material: PBMCs or T cells enriched from blood (not recorded which). CDR3 residues: CASSLDGNTIYF. As DNA, the CDR3 is TGTGCCAGCAGCTTAGACGGGAACACCATATATTTT.